This T cell receptor beta chain was obtained from a study of T cell responses to AZD1222 COVID-19 vaccine. Notes on this clone: Its antigen is unknown.

Method: immunoSEQ multiplex PCR; TCRdb's copy keeps in-frame clones and lacks some. Among about 130,000 clones, around 85% were seen once, and the ten largest hold approximately 8%. The CDR3 runs to 16 residues. V lost 3 bases and J 5 bases, leaving 16 bases between the germline ends. From germline, CDR1 is LNHDA and CDR2 SQIVND (reference sequence). Study-wide findings and caveats: CD4 TCRs linked to vaccination spanned spike, dominating at 160-218 and 743-854. In a largely white British group with more females than males, clonal diversity was possibly underestimated. Increases in Spike-specific TCR breadth and depth were seen after two AZD1222 doses. At study baseline, merely six AZD1222 recipients were seropositive.

The J gene is TRBJ2-2, the V gene TRBV19; D is tentatively TRBD1 or TRBD2 (5 bases each). The sequence derives from an adult who received the MenACWY meningococcal vaccine as a control. The specimen comprised peripheral blood, sampled 28 days after the second dose of the MenACWY control vaccine. For the CDR3, the DNA is TGTGCCAGTAGTATTGGGGGAGCGATTCGGACCGGGGAGCTGTTTTTT. Translation gives CASSIGGAIRTGELFF. The entire variable domain, with the rest obtained from reference TRBV19 and TRBJ2-2, is as follows: DGGITQSPKYLFRKEGQNVTLSCEQNLNHDAMYWYRQDPGQGLRLIYYSQIVNDFQKGDIAEGYSVSREKKESFPLTVTSAQKNPTAFYLCASSIGGAIRTGELFFGEGSRLTVL.